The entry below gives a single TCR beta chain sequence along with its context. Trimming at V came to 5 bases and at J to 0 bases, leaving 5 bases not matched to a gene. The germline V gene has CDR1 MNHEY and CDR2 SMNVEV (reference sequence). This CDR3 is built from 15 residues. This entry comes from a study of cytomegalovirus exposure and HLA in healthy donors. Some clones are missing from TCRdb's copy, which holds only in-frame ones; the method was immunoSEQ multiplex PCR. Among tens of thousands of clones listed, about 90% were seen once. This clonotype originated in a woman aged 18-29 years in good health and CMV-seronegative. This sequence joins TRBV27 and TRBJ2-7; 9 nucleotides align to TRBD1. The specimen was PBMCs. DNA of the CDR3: TGTGCCAGCAGTCTCAAGGACAGGGGCTCCTACGAGCAGTACTTC. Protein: CASSLKDRGSYEQYF.